This entry is about one TCR beta chain. Sequenced by immunoSEQ multiplex PCR; TCRdb stores in-frame clones only, minus some. There are about 2.3 million clones in the sample; 80% to 95% occur only once, and approximately 0.4% lies in the top ten. The V segment lost 0 bases and the J segment 1 base; nucleotides outside the gene matches: 3. CDR3 size: 16 residues. Germline-derived CDR1 and CDR2 are SGHDT and YYEEEE. This sample stems from a study of shared clonotypes between healthy human individuals. The clonotype was recovered from a man aged 18 to 35 in good health. Some clones in this sample may be carry-over from other donors' samples. The specimen was naive CD4+ T cells from PBMCs. Subset specified: CD45RA+ positively selected. The V call is TRBV5-6, the J call TRBJ2-3; TRBD2 aligns across 9 bases. The CDR3 is CASSLVASGGTDTQYF. The CDR3 nucleotides read TGTGCCAGCAGCTTGGTAGCTAGCGGGGGCACAGATACGCAGTATTTT.